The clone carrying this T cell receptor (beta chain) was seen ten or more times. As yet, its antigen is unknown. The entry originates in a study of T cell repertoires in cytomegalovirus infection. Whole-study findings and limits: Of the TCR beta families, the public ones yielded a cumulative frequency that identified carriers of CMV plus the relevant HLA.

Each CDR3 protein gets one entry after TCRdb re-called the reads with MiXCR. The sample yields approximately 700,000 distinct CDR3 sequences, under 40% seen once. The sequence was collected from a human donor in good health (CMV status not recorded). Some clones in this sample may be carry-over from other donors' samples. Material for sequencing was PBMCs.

DNA of the CDR3: TGTGCCATTGGACAGGGCAGTCGAAAGACCCAGTACTTC. Protein product: CAIGQGSRKTQYF. The V and J genes are TRBV27 and TRBJ2-5; 8 nucleotides align to TRBD1. The CDR3 spans 13 residues. The germline CDR1 and CDR2 sequences are MNHEY and SMNVEV (reference sequence). J gave up 6 bases and V 10 bases, and 10 bases lay outside the gene matches.